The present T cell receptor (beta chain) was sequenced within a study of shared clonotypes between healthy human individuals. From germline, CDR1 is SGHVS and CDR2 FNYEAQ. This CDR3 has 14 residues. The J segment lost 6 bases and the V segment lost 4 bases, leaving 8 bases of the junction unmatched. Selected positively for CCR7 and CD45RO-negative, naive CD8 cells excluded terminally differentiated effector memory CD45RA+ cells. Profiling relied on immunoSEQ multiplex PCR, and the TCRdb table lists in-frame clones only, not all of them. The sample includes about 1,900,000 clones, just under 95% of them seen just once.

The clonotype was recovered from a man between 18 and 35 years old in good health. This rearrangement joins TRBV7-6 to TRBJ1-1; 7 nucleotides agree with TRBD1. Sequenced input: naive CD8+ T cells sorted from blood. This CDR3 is CASSSQGEGSEAFF. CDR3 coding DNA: TGTGCCAGCAGCTCCCAGGGGGAGGGGTCTGAAGCTTTCTTT.